The rows below give T cell receptor beta chains drawn from one sample of a study of blood T cell repertoires in COVID-19. Data came from immunoSEQ multiplex PCR; TCRdb stores just in-frame clones and leaves some out. Among 130,000 to 150,000 clones listed, over 75% were seen once. The sample taken for sequencing was peripheral blood. Receptors originate from a man aged 55 to 70 with active or convalescent COVID-19. CDR3s include the opening cysteine and the closing phenylalanine or tryptophan. D genes are given only for firm matches. Some rows mark clone size as missing; the rest say once, few, many or name a class of expanded clone.

CDR3nt	CDR3aa	v_gene	abundance	d_gene	j_gene	len
TGTGCCAGCCAACAGACAGATACGCAGTATTTT	CASQQTDTQYF	TRBV12-3/TRBV12-4	.	.	TRBJ2-3	11
TGTGCCAGCAGCTTTTCTTGGAGTAAAGCGGGAGAGTCCTACGAGCAGTACTTC	CASSFSWSKAGESYEQYF	TRBV7-8	once	TRBD2	TRBJ2-7	18
TGTGCCACCAGCAGAGAAGTCAGTAATTCACCCCTCCACTTT	CATSREVSNSPLHF	TRBV15	.	.	TRBJ1-6	14
TGTGCCAGCAGCTTGAGGACAGTTACACTGGGGACCCAGTACTTC	CASSLRTVTLGTQYF	TRBV5-4	.	.	TRBJ2-5	15
TGTGCCAGTAGCTCCGGAACGAGGGAGTTCTTC	CASSSGTREFF	TRBV19	.	.	TRBJ2-1	11
TGCAGTGCTAGTCGGGGTATCGGATACAATGAGCAGTTCTTC	CSASRGIGYNEQFF	TRBV20-1	.	.	TRBJ2-1	14
TGTGCCAGCAGCTTAAAGGAGCATTCACCCCTCCACTTT	CASSLKEHSPLHF	TRBV11-2	few	.	TRBJ1-6	13
TGTGCCAGCAGCTCCGGGACAGGGGGCGGTTATGGCTACACCTTC	CASSSGTGGGYGYTF	TRBV6-2/TRBV6-3	once	TRBD1	TRBJ1-2	15
TGTGCCAGCAGTTCCTTAGGGGGAGGGTCTCCCTACGAGCAGTACTTC	CASSSLGGGSPYEQYF	TRBV28	.	.	TRBJ2-7	16
TGTGCCAGCACCAATTTGGGGCTGGCGGCCACATCCTACGAGCAGTACTTC	CASTNLGLAATSYEQYF	TRBV28	.	.	TRBJ2-7	17
TGTGCCTCCCGGACTAGCAGGGACGAGCAGTACTTC	CASRTSRDEQYF	TRBV28	.	TRBD2	TRBJ2-7	12
TGTGCCAGCAGCTTAGTAGGGGGACTAGAATCCAATGAGCAGTTCTTC	CASSLVGGLESNEQFF	TRBV7-9	.	TRBD2	TRBJ2-1	16
TGTGCCAGTAGTAACGACGCGGAGGACCCTACACAGTACTTC	CASSNDAEDPTQYF	TRBV19	.	.	TRBJ2-4	14
TGTGCCAGCAGCTTAGGCAGCGGGACCCCCTCAGAGGAGTTCTTC	CASSLGSGTPSEEFF	TRBV7-6	.	TRBD2	TRBJ2-1	15
TGTGCCAGCAGCTCTCGGACAGGGGAGACCCAGTACTTC	CASSSRTGETQYF	TRBV5-4	.	TRBD1	TRBJ2-5	13
TGCAGCGTTGTGAGATCAGGGGGCAACTACTATGGCTACACCTTC	CSVVRSGGNYYGYTF	TRBV29-1	.	TRBD1	TRBJ1-2	15
TGCAGTGCTGACTTGGCGGGTGAAGCTTTCTTT	CSADLAGEAFF	TRBV20-1	.	.	TRBJ1-1	11
TGTGCCAGCAGTTACGCGAAGCTTCGAACCGGGGAGCTGTTTTTT	CASSYAKLRTGELFF	TRBV6-5	.	.	TRBJ2-2	15
TGTGCCAGCAGCAGTGGTTTAGCGGGAGGTGAGCAGTTCTTC	CASSSGLAGGEQFF	TRBV5-6	.	TRBD2	TRBJ2-1	14
TGTGCCAGCAGCCCCCCCGTGACAGATACGCAGTATTTT	CASSPPVTDTQYF	TRBV5-5	.	.	TRBJ2-3	13
TGTGCCAGCAGCTTAAATCCCCCGGGACAGGCTAATGAAAAACTGTTTTTT	CASSLNPPGQANEKLFF	TRBV7-2	.	TRBD1	TRBJ1-4	17
TGTGCCAGCAGCCAAGACCAGGGGGCCGTCGGTGGCTACACCTTC	CASSQDQGAVGGYTF	TRBV4-2	few	TRBD1	TRBJ1-2	15
TGTGCCACCCAGACCGCGAGCGGTGGCTACACCTTC	CATQTASGGYTF	TRBV3-1/TRBV3-2	once	.	TRBJ1-2	12
TGTGCCAGCACCCCCGGCGACACGTCCTATGGCTACACCTTC	CASTPGDTSYGYTF	TRBV9	.	.	TRBJ1-2	14
TGCGCCAGCAGCCAAGAATTAGTAGCTGGTGAGCAGTTCTTC	CASSQELVAGEQFF	TRBV4-3	.	.	TRBJ2-1	14
TGTGCCAGCTGCCCCGGTCGGTTCAATAGCAATCAGTCCCAGCATTTT	CASCPGRFNSNQSQHF	TRBV6-2/TRBV6-3	once	.	TRBJ1-5	16
TGTGCCAGTAGTGAGGGGGTTAGCACCGGGGAGCTGTTTTTT	CASSEGVSTGELFF	TRBV19	once	.	TRBJ2-2	14
TGTGCCAGCAGCTTCACAGCTATTCAAGAGACCCAGTACTTC	CASSFTAIQETQYF	TRBV6-2/TRBV6-3	.	.	TRBJ2-5	14
TGTGCCATCAGTGAGACTAGCGGGAGAGGCAACAATGAGCAGTTCTTC	CAISETSGRGNNEQFF	TRBV10-3	.	TRBD2	TRBJ2-1	16
TGTGCCAGCAGCGCCCCCGGACAGGGGGCGGAGGTTACCCTCCACTTT	CASSAPGQGAEVTLHF	TRBV2	.	TRBD1	TRBJ1-6	16
TGCGCCAGCAGCTTGACAGGGTCGAACACTGAAGCTTTCTTT	CASSLTGSNTEAFF	TRBV5-1	.	.	TRBJ1-1	14
TGTGCCAGCAGTTCCTACACAGGGTCCTACGAGCAGTACTTC	CASSSYTGSYEQYF	TRBV11-2	once	.	TRBJ2-7	14
TGTGCCATCAGTAGCGGGACTAGCGAAGCAGAGACCCAGTACTTC	CAISSGTSEAETQYF	TRBV10-3	.	TRBD2	TRBJ2-5	15
TGCGCCAGCACCTTGGAAGGCTTAGACAGGGACCGAGATACGCAGTATTTT	CASTLEGLDRDRDTQYF	TRBV10-1	.	TRBD1	TRBJ2-3	17
TGTGCCAGCAGTTACGGGACTAGCGGAGACGAGCAGTACTTC	CASSYGTSGDEQYF	TRBV6-5	.	TRBD2	TRBJ2-7	14
TGTGCCAGCAGCCCTGGGACTAGCTACTACGAGCAGTACTTC	CASSPGTSYYEQYF	TRBV7-2	.	TRBD2	TRBJ2-7	14
TGTGCCAGCAGTAAACAGGATAGCGGTGAGCAGTTCTTC	CASSKQDSGEQFF	TRBV27	.	.	TRBJ2-1	13
TGTGCCACCAGTCAAGGGGGGGCTAGCAATCAGCCCCAGCATTTT	CATSQGGASNQPQHF	TRBV24-1	.	.	TRBJ1-5	15
TGTGCCAGTAGTAGGGGACAGGGGAATGAAAAACTGTTTTTT	CASSRGQGNEKLFF	TRBV19	.	TRBD1	TRBJ1-4	14
TGTGCCAGCAGATCGGGAAGGGCGGGGGATTCACCCCTCCACTTT	CASRSGRAGDSPLHF	TRBV7-2	.	.	TRBJ1-6	15
TGCGCCAGCAGCTTGGCCCCAGGGGACGAGCAGTACTTC	CASSLAPGDEQYF	TRBV5-1	.	.	TRBJ2-7	13
TGTGCCAGCAGTTGGTTACTCAGGGGAAACACCGGGGAGCTGTTTTTT	CASSWLLRGNTGELFF	TRBV6-5	.	.	TRBJ2-2	16
TGTGCCAGCAGCATAGGGGGAGCAACTAATGAAAAACTGTTTTTT	CASSIGGATNEKLFF	TRBV28	.	.	TRBJ1-4	15
TGTGCCAGCAGCCATATGACCCAGTACTTC	CASSHMTQYF	TRBV3-1/TRBV3-2	.	.	TRBJ2-5	10
TGTGCCAGCAGTTTAGGGACAGGGCCGGGCTACACCTTC	CASSLGTGPGYTF	TRBV28	few	TRBD1	TRBJ1-2	13
TGCGCCAGCAGCTTGGGCGGCCCGCCGGGAGGTGAAAAACTGTTTTTT	CASSLGGPPGGEKLFF	TRBV5-1	.	.	TRBJ1-4	16
TGTGCCAGCAGGTACAGGGAGAGGGATTCACCCCTCCACTTT	CASRYRERDSPLHF	TRBV28	.	.	TRBJ1-6	14
TGCGCCAGCAGCTTGACCGGGGTGTGGGAGACCCAGTACTTC	CASSLTGVWETQYF	TRBV5-1	once	.	TRBJ2-5	14
TGTGCCAGCAGTTTAAGGGGACAGACTATTTACGAGCAGTACTTC	CASSLRGQTIYEQYF	TRBV27	.	TRBD1	TRBJ2-7	15
TGTGCCAGCAGCTCCGGACAGCCCGGGCAGTACTTC	CASSSGQPGQYF	TRBV28	.	.	TRBJ2-7	12
TGTGCCAGTAGTGGAGGGGGACAGGCGAATTCACCCCTCCACTTT	CASSGGGQANSPLHF	TRBV19	few	TRBD1	TRBJ1-6	15
TGTGCCAGCATCCTAGCGGGAGGGAATGAGCAGTTCTTC	CASILAGGNEQFF	TRBV5-4	few	TRBD2	TRBJ2-1	13
TGCGCCAGCAGCCCGGGTGGGACTAGCGGGAGGGGGGTTTGGCAAGAGACCCAGTACTTC	CASSPGGTSGRGVWQETQYF	TRBV4-1	.	TRBD2	TRBJ2-5	20
TGTGCCAGCAGCTTTCCGGGACTAGCGGTCTACGAGCAGTACTTC	CASSFPGLAVYEQYF	TRBV5-6	.	TRBD2	TRBJ2-7	15